Listed below are T cell receptor beta chains from one sample, sequenced in a study of T cells in Graves' hyperthyroidism and ophthalmopathy. TCRdb re-derived calls from the multiplex PCR reads in MiXCR, one entry per CDR3 protein. Here the sample spans approximately 510,000 distinct CDR3 sequences, over 35% being singletons. Sequencing was carried out using peripheral blood or thyroid tissue (not recorded which). The receptors shown here come from an adult woman with Graves' disease, either hyperthyroidism or ophthalmopathy (not recorded which). CDR3s include the opening cysteine and the closing phenylalanine or tryptophan. The D gene is left open where the match is weak. Size values are once, few and many counts, or a class for expanded clones, and some rows have none.

V gene	clone size	J gene	D gene	CDR3 DNA	CDR3 protein
TRBV7-6	many	TRBJ1-5	-	TGTGCCAGCAGCTCCAGCCCTGGGCAGCCCCAGCATTTT	CASSSSPGQPQHF
TRBV2	once	TRBJ2-7	-	TGTGCCAGCGGGTCAGCCTACGAGCAGTACTTC	CASGSAYEQYF
TRBV19	many	TRBJ1-6	-	TGTGCCAGTAGTCGAGAAGGGAGGAGCTCCTATAATTCACCCCTCCACTTT	CASSREGRSSYNSPLHF
TRBV7-9	-	TRBJ1-2	-	TGTGCCAGCAGCTCAGGACGGACCCACTATGGCTACACCTTC	CASSSGRTHYGYTF
TRBV10-3	-	TRBJ2-5	-	TGTGCCATCAGTGATCCTGGACCAGATGGGGGAAATCAAGAGACCCAGTACTTC	CAISDPGPDGGNQETQYF
TRBV10-2	many	TRBJ2-5	TRBD2	TGTGCCAGCAGCAAGACTAGCGGGGAGACCCAGTACTTC	CASSKTSGETQYF
TRBV7-8	-	TRBJ1-1	TRBD1	TGTGCCAGCAGCTTAGAGGCGACAGGGGAAAGAGAAGCTTTCTTT	CASSLEATGEREAFF
TRBV6-6	once	TRBJ2-5	-	TGTGCCAGCAGTTACATCGGGGGTGGTGAGACCCAGTACTTC	CASSYIGGGETQYF
TRBV7-9	few	TRBJ1-4	-	TGTGCCAGCAGCCTTGACAGGAGGAGTGAAAAACTGTTTTTT	CASSLDRRSEKLFF
TRBV5-6	few	TRBJ1-2	-	TGTGCCAGCAGATCCGGGGGCTATGGCTACACCTTC	CASRSGGYGYTF
TRBV10-3	many	TRBJ1-1	-	TGTGCCATACAAGGGGACGCCGCCGCTGAAGCTTTCTTT	CAIQGDAAAEAFF
TRBV10-3	-	TRBJ2-2	-	TGTGCCAGCAGTGCTACCGGGGCAGGGGTCACCGGGGAGCTGTTTTTT	CASSATGAGVTGELFF
TRBV7-8	-	TRBJ2-7	-	TGTGCCAGCAGTGAGACGGTCCACGAGCAGTACTTC	CASSETVHEQYF
TRBV7-6	-	TRBJ1-1	-	TGTGCCAGCAGCTTAGAGCTGAGATCGGAAGCTTTCTTT	CASSLELRSEAFF
TRBV7-8	many	TRBJ1-1	-	TGTGCCAGCAGCACCCAAACCCTAAGGATGAACACTGAAGCTTTCTTT	CASSTQTLRMNTEAFF
TRBV7-9	few	TRBJ2-7	-	TGTGCCAGCAGTTCACTCTCCGAGCAGTACTTC	CASSSLSEQYF
TRBV2	-	TRBJ1-2	TRBD1	TGTGCTAGCAATCCAGGGGGACAGGGCTACACCTTC	CASNPGGQGYTF
TRBV28	-	TRBJ1-3	-	TGTGCCAGCAGGGACCACATGAGCTCTGGAAACACCATATATTTT	CASRDHMSSGNTIYF
TRBV10-3	few	TRBJ1-2	-	TGTGCCATTAAGGGCGGGGACAACTATGGCTACACCTTC	CAIKGGDNYGYTF
TRBV11-1	-	TRBJ2-7	-	TGTGCCAGCAGCGGAAGGAGAGGCGGCTCCTACGAGCAGTACTTC	CASSGRRGGSYEQYF
TRBV7-8	many	TRBJ2-5	TRBD2	TGTGCCAGCAGCTCCGGACTAGCTGGCTTGGAGACCCAGTACTTC	CASSSGLAGLETQYF
TRBV15	-	TRBJ2-5	TRBD1	TGTGCCACCAGCAGCAGGGACAGGGGAAGGGAGACCCAGTACTTC	CATSSRDRGRETQYF
TRBV29-1	-	TRBJ2-1	-	TGCAGCGTTGAAGAGGGGCGTTCTACATACAATGAGCAGTTCTTC	CSVEEGRSTYNEQFF
TRBV2	once	TRBJ1-1	TRBD1	TGTGCCAGCAGTTGGGACAGAAGAACAAATGAAGCTTTCTTT	CASSWDRRTNEAFF
TRBV7-3	-	TRBJ1-6	-	TGTGCCAGCAGCCCCTGGGAGAATTCACCCCTCCACTTT	CASSPWENSPLHF
TRBV5-4	-	TRBJ2-2	TRBD1	TGTGCCAGCACCCCGGGGGTGGGACAGGGTTACACCGGGGAGCTGTTTTTT	CASTPGVGQGYTGELFF
TRBV20-1	few	TRBJ2-7	TRBD2	TGCAGTGCTAGAGTTAGCGGGATCGCCGAGCAGTACTTC	CSARVSGIAEQYF
TRBV14	many	TRBJ1-1	-	TGTGCCAGCAGCCAAGATTGGGGTCCCGGCACTGAAGCTTTCTTT	CASSQDWGPGTEAFF
TRBV7-9	few	TRBJ1-2	TRBD1	TGTGCCATCCAAACAGGGGGCGATGGCTACACCTTC	CAIQTGGDGYTF
TRBV20-1	-	TRBJ2-2	-	TGCAGTGCTAGGGACGACGGGGATGGGGAGCTGTTTTTT	CSARDDGDGELFF